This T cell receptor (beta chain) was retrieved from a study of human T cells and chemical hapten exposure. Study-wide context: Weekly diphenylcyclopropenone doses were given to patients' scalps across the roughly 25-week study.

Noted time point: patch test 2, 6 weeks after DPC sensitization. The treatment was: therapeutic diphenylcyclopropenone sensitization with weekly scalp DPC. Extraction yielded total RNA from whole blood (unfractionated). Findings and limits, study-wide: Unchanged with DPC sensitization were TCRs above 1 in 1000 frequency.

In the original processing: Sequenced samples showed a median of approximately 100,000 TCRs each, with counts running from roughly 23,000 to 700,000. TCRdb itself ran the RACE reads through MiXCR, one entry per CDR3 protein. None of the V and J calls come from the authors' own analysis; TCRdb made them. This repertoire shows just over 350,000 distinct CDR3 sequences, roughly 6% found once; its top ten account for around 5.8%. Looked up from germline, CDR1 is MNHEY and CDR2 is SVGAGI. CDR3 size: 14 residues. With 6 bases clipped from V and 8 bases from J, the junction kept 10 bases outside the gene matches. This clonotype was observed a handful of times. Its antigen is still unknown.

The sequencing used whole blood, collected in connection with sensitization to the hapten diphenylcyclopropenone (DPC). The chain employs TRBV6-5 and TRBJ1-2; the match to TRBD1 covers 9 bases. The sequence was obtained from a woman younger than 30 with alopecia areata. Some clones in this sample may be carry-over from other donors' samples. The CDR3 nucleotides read TGTGCCAGCAGGCCCCGACAGGGGGGGAAGGGCTACACCTTC. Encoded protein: CASRPRQGGKGYTF.